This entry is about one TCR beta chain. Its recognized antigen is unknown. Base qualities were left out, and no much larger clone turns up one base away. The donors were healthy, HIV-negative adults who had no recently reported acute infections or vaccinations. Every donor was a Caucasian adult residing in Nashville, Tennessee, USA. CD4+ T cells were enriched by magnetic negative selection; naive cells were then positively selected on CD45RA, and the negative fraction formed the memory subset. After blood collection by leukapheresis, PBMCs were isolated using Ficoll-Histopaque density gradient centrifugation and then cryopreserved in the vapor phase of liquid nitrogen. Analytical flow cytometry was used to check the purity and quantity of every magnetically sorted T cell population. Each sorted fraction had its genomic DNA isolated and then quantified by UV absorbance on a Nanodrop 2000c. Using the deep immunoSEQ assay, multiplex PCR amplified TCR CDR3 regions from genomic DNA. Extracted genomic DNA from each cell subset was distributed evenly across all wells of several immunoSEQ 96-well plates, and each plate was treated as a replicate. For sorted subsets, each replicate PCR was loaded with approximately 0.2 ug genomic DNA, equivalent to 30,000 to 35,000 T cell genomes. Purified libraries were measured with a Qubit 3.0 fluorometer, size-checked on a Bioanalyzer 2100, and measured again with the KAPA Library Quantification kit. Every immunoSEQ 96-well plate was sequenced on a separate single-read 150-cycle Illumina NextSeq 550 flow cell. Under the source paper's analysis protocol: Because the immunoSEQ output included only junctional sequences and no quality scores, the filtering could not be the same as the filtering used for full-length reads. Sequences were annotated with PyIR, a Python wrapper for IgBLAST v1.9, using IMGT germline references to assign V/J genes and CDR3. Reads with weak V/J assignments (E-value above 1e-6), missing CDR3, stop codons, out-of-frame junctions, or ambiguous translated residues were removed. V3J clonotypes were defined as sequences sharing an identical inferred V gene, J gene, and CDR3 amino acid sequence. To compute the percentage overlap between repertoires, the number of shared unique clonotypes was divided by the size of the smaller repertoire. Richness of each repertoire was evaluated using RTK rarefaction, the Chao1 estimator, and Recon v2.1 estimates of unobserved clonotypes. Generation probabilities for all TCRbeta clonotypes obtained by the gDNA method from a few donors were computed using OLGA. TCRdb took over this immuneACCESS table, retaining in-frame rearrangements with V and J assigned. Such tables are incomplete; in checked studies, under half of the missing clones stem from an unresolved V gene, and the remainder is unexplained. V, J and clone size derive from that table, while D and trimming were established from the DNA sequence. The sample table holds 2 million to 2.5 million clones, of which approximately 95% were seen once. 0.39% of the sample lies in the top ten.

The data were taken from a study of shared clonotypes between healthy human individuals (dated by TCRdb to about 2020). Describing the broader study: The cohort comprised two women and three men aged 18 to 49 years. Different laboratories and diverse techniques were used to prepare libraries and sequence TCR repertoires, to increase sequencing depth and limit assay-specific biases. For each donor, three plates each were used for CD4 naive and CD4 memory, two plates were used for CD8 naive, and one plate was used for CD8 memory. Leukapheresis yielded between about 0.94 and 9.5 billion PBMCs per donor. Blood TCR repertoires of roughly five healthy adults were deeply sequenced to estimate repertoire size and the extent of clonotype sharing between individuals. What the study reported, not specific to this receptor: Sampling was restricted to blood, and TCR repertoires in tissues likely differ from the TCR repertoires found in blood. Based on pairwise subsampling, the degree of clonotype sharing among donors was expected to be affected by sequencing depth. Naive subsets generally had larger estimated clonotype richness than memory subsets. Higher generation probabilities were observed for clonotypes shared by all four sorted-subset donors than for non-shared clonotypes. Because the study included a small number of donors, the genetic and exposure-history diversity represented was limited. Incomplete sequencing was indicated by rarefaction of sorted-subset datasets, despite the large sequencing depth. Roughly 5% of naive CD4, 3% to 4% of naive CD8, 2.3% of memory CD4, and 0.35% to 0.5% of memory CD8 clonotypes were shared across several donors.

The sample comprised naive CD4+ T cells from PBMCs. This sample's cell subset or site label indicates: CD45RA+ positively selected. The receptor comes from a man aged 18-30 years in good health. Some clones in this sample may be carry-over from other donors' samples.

The base sequence is TGCACGGGACTAGCGGTCGACCAAGAGACCCAGTACTTC. Its coded protein is CTGLAVDQETQYF. The chain employs TRBV29-1 and TRBJ2-5; 11 middle bases align to TRBD2. The germline V gene sets CDR1 to SQVTM and CDR2 to ANQGSEA. Reading from cysteine to phenylalanine, the CDR3 counts 13 amino acids. Only the CDR3 part of the read is kept: 39 bases, read in frame from the first base.